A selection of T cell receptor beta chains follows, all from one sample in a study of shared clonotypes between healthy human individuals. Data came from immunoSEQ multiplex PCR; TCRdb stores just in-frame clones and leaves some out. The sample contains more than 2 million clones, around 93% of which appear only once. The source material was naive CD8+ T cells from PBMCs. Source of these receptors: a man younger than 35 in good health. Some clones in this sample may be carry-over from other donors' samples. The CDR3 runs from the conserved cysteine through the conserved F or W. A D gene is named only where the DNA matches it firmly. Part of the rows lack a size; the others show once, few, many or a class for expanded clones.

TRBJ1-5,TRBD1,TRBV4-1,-,TGCGCCAGCAGCCTGACGAACAGGGGTTGGAATCAGCCCCAGCATTTT,CASSLTNRGWNQPQHF
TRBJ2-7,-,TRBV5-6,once,TGTGCCAGCAGCGGAACTAGCTCGTACGAGCAGTACTTC,CASSGTSSYEQYF
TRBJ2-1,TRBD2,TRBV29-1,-,TGCAGCGTAGTTCCGGGACTAGCGGGAAACAATGAGCAGTTCTTC,CSVVPGLAGNNEQFF
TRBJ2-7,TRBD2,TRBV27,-,TGTGCCAGCAGGATCATGCCTAGCGGGAGCTACGAGCAGTACTTC,CASRIMPSGSYEQYF
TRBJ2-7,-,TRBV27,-,TGTGCCAGCAGTTTAGGGCCTGCTTACGAGCAGTACTTC,CASSLGPAYEQYF
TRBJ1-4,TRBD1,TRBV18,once,TGTGCCAGCTCACCACCCGGGACAGAACTGTTTTTT,CASSPPGTELFF
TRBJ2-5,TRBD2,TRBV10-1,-,TGCGCCAGCAGTGGGACTAGTCAAACAAGTGAGACCCAGTACTTC,CASSGTSQTSETQYF
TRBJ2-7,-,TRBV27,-,TGTGCCAGCAGTTCCGGGGCAGGTGGACGCGAGCAGTACTTC,CASSSGAGGREQYF
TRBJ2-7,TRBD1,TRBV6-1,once,TGTGCCAGCAGGGGGACAGGGGAGGGCTACGAGCAGTACTTC,CASRGTGEGYEQYF
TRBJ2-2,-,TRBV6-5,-,TGTGCCAGCAGGGCCTTATCCGGGGACCCCGGGGAGCTGTTTTTT,CASRALSGDPGELFF
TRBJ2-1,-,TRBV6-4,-,TGTGCCAGCAGTGAAAGGGCCTCATACTACAATGAGCAGTTCTTC,CASSERASYYNEQFF
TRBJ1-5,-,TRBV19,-,TGTGCCAGTAGTATTCGACAGTTCAATCAGCCCCAGCATTTT,CASSIRQFNQPQHF
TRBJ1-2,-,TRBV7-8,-,TGTGCCAGCAGCCCACGATACGCAGGGGCAAACTATGGCTACACCTTC,CASSPRYAGANYGYTF
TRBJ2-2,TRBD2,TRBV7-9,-,TGTGCCAGCAGCCGAGGGGGACTAGCAATCGGGGAGCTGTTTTTT,CASSRGGLAIGELFF
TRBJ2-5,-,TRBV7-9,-,TGTGCCAGCAGCTTTTTGGCGGGGAACAAAGAGACCCAGTACTTC,CASSFLAGNKETQYF
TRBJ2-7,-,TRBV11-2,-,TGTGCCAGCAGCTTGGCGGGCAGGCGCGACGAGCAGTACTTC,CASSLAGRRDEQYF
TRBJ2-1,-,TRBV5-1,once,TGCGCCAGCAGCTTGGGGCAAAACTTCTACAATGAGCAGTTCTTC,CASSLGQNFYNEQFF
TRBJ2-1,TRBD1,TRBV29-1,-,TGCAGCGTTGAAGCAGTCGGACAGGTCGTCAATGAGCAGTTCTTC,CSVEAVGQVVNEQFF
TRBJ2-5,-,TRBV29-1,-,TGCAGCGGTTCTTTCGAGTTAGAGACCCAGTACTTC,CSGSFELETQYF
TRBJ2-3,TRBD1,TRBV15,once,TGTGCCACCAGCACTGGGACAGGGGCAGATACGCAGTATTTT,CATSTGTGADTQYF
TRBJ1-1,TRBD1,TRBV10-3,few,TGTGCCATCAGTGAACGGGACAGGGGGCAGAGCACTGAAGCTTTCTTT,CAISERDRGQSTEAFF
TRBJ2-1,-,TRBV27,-,TGTGCCAGCAGTTCGGGACCCCTCCCTGGCAATGAGCAGTTCTTC,CASSSGPLPGNEQFF
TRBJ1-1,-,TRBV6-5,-,TGTGCCAGCAGTTACTCGCCGGGGGGGGGCTACGCTGAAGCTTTCTTT,CASSYSPGGGYAEAFF
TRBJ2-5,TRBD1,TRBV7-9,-,TGTGCCAGCAGCCAAGGGGGCGGCCAAGAGACCCAGTACTTC,CASSQGGGQETQYF
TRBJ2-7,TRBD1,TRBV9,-,TGTGCCAGCAGCGTAGATATGGACAGGTCTTACGAGCAGTACTTC,CASSVDMDRSYEQYF
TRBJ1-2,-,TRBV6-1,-,TGTGCCAGCAGTGACATTTATTTTCGCTATGGCTACACCTTC,CASSDIYFRYGYTF
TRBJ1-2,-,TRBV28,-,TGTGCCAGCAGTCCGCCAGAGGCCCCCCCCTATGGCTACACCTTC,CASSPPEAPPYGYTF
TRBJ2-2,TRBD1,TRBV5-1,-,TGCGCCAGCAGCTGGGGGACAGTTACCGGGGAGCTGTTTTTT,CASSWGTVTGELFF
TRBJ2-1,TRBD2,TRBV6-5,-,TGTGCCAGCAGTTACTTTAGCGGGATAGGGAATGAGCAGTTCTTC,CASSYFSGIGNEQFF
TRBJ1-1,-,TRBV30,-,TGTGCCTGGAGTGTAGGGCAGGGGAACACTGAAGCTTTCTTT,CAWSVGQGNTEAFF
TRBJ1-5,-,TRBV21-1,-,TGTGCCAGCAGCATTGCGGGTCGGGCAGATAGCAATCAGCCCCAGCATTTT,CASSIAGRADSNQPQHF
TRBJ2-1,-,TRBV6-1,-,TGTGCCAGCAGTGTCGTTAGCTCGGGAGTACTCAATGAGCAGTTCTTC,CASSVVSSGVLNEQFF
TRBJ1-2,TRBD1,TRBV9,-,TGTGCCAGCAGCGTTAGGACAGGGAACTATGGCTACACCTTC,CASSVRTGNYGYTF
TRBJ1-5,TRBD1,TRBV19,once,TGTGCCAGTAGTATAGACAGGGGGCGGAATCAGCCCCAGCATTTT,CASSIDRGRNQPQHF
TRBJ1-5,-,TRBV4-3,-,TGCGCCAGCAGCCAAGACAGGTATAGCAATCAGCCCCAGCATTTT,CASSQDRYSNQPQHF
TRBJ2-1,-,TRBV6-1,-,TGTGCCAGCAGTGTTCAACGGAACTCCTACAATGAGCAGTTCTTC,CASSVQRNSYNEQFF
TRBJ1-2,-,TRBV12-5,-,TGTGCTAGTGGTTTGGGGACAGTCTATGGCTACACCTTC,CASGLGTVYGYTF
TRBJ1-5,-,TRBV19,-,TGTGCCAGTAGTATGGGAGTTGTTCAGCCCCAGCATTTT,CASSMGVVQPQHF
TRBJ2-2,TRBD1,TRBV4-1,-,TGCGCCAGCAATCAAAGACAGGGGGCCCACGGGGAGCTGTTTTTT,CASNQRQGAHGELFF
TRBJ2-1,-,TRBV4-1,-,TGCGCCAGCAGCCAAGATTTAAGGTGGGCGGGGCCCTCCTACAATGAGCAGTTCTTC,CASSQDLRWAGPSYNEQFF
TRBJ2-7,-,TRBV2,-,TGTGCCAGCAGTGTAGGACAAAACGAGCAGTACTTC,CASSVGQNEQYF
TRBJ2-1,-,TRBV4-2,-,TGTGCCAGCAGCCAAGATTTGCCTAGCTCCTACAATGAGCAGTTCTTC,CASSQDLPSSYNEQFF